This T cell receptor beta chain was sequenced in a study of somatic mutations in cytotoxic T cells in rheumatoid arthritis. Study in general: Patient blood (approximately 31 ml EDTA) was taken immediately after diagnosis and before treatment.

As for this clone: Its antigen is not known.

Study-level results: Patients with rheumatoid arthritis did not differ significantly from age-matched healthy controls in CD8+ T-cell clonality.

Clones were sequenced by immunoSEQ multiplex PCR, and TCRdb holds only the in-frame ones, with some missing. This table holds some 17,000 clones, around 80% found once. Trimming shortened V by 3 bases and J by 4 bases, and 28 bases separated the two germline ends. Germline V CDR1 and CDR2: SGDLS, YYNGEE. The CDR3 length is 19 residues. This TCR derives from an adult with rheumatoid arthritis. The rearrangement uses TRBV9 and TRBJ1-1; TRBD1 might be the D (5 bases). Sequencing was carried out using CD8+ T cells sorted from blood. CDR3 residues: CASSGEKSTVGVGGTEAFF. The DNA of the CDR3 is TGTGCCAGCAGCGGCGAGAAGTCGACCGTGGGGGTGGGGGGCACTGAAGCTTTCTTT. Based on the CDR3 plus reference TRBV9 and TRBJ1-1, the full variable domain is DSGVTQTPKHLITATGQRVTLRCSPRSGDLSVYWYQQSLDQGLQFLIQYYNGEERAKGNILERFSAQQFPDLHSELNLSSLELGDSALYFCASSGEKSTVGVGGTEAFFGQGTRLTVV.